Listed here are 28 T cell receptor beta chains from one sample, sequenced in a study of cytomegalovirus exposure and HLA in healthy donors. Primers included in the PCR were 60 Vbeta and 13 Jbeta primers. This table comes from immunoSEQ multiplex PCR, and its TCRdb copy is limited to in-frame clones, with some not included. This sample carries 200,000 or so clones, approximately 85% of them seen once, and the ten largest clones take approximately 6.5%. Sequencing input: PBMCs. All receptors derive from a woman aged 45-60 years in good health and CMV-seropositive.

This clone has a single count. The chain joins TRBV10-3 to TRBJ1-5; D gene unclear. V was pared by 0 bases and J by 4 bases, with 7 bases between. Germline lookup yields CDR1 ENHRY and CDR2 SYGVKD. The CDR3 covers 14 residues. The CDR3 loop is CAISESSGNQPQHF. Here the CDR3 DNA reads TGTGCCATCAGTGAGTCGAGCGGGAATCAGCCCCAGCATTTT.

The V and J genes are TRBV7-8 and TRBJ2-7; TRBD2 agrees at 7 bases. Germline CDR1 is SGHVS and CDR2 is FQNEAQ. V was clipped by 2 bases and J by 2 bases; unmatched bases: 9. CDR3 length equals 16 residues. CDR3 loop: CASSLQGAGRTYEQYF. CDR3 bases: TGTGCCAGCAGCTTACAAGGAGCGGGGCGGACCTACGAGCAGTACTTC.

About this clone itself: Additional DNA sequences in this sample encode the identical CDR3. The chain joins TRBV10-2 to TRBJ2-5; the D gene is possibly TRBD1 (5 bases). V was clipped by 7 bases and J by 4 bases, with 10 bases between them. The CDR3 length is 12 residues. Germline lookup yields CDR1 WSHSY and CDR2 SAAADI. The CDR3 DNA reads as TGCGCCAGCAAAGACAGTTTAGAGACCCAGTACTTC. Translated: CASKDSLETQYF.

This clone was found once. Here the CDR3 DNA reads TGTGCCAGCAGTTTAGGGGGGAGGGCCTACGAGCAGTACTTC. This codes for CASSLGGRAYEQYF. The V and J genes are TRBV27 and TRBJ2-7, with TRBD2 identical over 7 bases. Germline V gene lookup returns CDR1 MNHEY and CDR2 SMNVEV (reference sequence). The length of the CDR3 is 14 residues. V gave up 2 bases and J gave up 2 bases; unmatched junction bases: 3.

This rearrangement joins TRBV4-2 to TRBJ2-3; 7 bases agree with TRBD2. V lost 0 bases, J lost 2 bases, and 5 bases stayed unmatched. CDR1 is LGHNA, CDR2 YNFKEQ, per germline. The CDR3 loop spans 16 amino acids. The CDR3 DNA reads TGTGCCAGCAGCCAAGAACTAAGCGGGAACACAGATACGCAGTATTTT. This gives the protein CASSQELSGNTDTQYF.

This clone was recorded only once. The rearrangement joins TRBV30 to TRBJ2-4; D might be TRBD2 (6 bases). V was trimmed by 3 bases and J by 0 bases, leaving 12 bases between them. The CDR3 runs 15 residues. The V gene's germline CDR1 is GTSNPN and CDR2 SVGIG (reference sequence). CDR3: CAWSGGELAKNIQYF. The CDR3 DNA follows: TGTGCCTGGAGCGGGGGAGAGTTAGCCAAAAACATTCAGTACTTC.

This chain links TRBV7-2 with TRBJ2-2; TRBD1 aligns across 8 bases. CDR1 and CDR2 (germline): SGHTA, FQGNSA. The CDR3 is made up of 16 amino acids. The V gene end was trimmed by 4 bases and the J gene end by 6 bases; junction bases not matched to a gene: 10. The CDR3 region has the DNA TGTGCCAGCAGCTCCCCGAGGACAGGGCTGCCCGGGGAGCTGTTTTTT. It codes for CASSSPRTGLPGELFF.

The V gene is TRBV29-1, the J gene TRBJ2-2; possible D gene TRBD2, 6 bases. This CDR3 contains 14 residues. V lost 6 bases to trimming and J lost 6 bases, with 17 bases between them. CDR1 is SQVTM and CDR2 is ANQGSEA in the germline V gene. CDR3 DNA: TGCAGCGTCCAAGGACCCGGAGGGGCCGGGGAGCTGTTTTTT. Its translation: CSVQGPGGAGELFF.

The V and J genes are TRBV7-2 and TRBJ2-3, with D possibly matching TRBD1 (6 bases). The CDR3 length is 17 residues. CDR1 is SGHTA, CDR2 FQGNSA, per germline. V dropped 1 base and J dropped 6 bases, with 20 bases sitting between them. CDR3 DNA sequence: TGTGCCAGCAGCTTAGTCGGTTGGCAGCCAGGGGAGGATACGCAGTATTTT. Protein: CASSLVGWQPGEDTQYF. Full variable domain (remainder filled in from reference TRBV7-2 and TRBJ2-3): GAGVSQSPSNKVTEKGKDVELRCDPISGHTALYWYRQSLGQGLEFLIYFQGNSAPDKSGLPSDRFSAERTGGSVSTLTIQRTQQEDSAVYLCASSLVGWQPGEDTQYFGPGTRLTVL.

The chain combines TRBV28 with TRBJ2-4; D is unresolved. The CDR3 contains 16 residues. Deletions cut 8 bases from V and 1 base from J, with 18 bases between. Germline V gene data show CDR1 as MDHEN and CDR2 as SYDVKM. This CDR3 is CASRDSTPRAKNIQYF. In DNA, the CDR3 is TGTGCCAGCCGAGACTCCACGCCGAGGGCCAAAAACATTCAGTACTTC.

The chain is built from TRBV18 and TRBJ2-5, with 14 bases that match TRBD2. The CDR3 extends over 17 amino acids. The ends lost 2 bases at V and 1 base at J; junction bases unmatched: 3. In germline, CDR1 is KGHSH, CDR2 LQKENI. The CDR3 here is CASSPAGTSGSQETQYF. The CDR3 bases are TGTGCCAGCTCACCAGCTGGGACTAGCGGGAGCCAAGAGACCCAGTACTTC.

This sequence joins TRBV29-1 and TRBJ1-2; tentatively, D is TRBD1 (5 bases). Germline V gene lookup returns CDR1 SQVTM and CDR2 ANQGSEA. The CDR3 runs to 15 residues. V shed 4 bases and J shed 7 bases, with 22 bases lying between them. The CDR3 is CSVATLWLGLGGYTF. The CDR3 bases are TGCAGCGTTGCCACCCTCTGGCTGGGACTCGGTGGCTACACCTTC.

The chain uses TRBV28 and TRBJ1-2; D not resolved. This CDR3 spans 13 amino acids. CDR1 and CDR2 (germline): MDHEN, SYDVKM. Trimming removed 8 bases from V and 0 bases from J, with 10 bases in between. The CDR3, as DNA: TGTGCCAGCTCTATATACTCTAACTATGGCTACACCTTC. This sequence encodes CASSIYSNYGYTF.

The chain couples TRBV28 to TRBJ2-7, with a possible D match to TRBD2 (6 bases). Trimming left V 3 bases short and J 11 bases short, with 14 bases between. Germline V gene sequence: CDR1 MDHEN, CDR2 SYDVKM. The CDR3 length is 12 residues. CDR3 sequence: CASSFTREKKYF. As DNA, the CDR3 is TGTGCCAGCAGTTTTACCCGGGAGAAGAAGTACTTC.

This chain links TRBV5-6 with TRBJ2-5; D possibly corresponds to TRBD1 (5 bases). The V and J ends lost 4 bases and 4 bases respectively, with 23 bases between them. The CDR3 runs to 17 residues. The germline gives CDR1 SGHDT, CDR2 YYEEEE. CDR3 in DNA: TGTGCCAGCAGCCCTAGAATAGGGCCCAACACAGGAGAGACCCAGTACTTC. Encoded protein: CASSPRIGPNTGETQYF.

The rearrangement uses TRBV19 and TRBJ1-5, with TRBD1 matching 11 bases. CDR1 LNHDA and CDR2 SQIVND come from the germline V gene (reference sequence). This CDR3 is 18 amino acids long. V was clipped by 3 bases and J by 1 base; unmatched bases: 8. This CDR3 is CASSIVDRGLISNQPQHF. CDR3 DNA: TGTGCCAGTAGTATTGTGGACAGGGGGCTTATCAGCAATCAGCCCCAGCATTTT.

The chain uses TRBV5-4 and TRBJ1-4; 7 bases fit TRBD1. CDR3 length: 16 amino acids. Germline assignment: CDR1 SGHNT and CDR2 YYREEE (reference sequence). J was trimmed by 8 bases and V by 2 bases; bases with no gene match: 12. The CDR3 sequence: CASSFPVDRAGEKLFF. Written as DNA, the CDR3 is TGTGCCAGCAGCTTCCCCGTTGACAGGGCAGGCGAAAAACTGTTTTTT.

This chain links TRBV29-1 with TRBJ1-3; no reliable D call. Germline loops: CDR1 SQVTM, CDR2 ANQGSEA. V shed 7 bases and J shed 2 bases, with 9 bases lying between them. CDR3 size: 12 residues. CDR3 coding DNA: TGCAGCGGAGGGAACACTGGAAACACCATATATTTT. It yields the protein CSGGNTGNTIYF.

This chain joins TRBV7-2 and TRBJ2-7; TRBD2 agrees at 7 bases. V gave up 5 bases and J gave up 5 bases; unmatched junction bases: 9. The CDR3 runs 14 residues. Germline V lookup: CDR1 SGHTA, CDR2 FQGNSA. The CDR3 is CASSPPAGNHEQYF. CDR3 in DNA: TGTGCCAGCAGCCCTCCAGCGGGGAACCACGAGCAGTACTTC.

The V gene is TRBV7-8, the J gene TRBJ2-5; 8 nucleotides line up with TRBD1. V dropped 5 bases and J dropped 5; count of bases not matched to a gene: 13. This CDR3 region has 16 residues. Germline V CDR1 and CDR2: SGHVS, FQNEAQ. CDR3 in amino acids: CASSPRTGRREETQYF. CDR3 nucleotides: TGTGCCAGCAGCCCTCGGACAGGGAGAAGGGAGGAGACCCAGTACTTC.

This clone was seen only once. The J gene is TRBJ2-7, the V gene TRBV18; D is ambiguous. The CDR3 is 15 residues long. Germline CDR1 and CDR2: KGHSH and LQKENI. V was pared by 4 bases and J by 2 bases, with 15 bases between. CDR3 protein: CASSRLVVGTYEQYF. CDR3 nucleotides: TGTGCCAGCTCACGACTGGTTGTGGGTACCTACGAGCAGTACTTC.

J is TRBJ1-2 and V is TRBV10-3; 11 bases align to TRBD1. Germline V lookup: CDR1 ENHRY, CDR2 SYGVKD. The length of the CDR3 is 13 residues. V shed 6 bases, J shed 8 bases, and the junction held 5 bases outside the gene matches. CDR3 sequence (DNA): TGTGCCATCAGCGGACAGGGGGCGCAAGGCTACACCTTC. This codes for CAISGQGAQGYTF.

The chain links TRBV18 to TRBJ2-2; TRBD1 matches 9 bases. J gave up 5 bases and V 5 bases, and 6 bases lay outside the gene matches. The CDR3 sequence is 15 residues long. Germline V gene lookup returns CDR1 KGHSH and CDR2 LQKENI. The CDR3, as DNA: TGTGCCAGCTCATCACAGGGGGCGGAAACCGGGGAGCTGTTTTTT. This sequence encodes CASSSQGAETGELFF.

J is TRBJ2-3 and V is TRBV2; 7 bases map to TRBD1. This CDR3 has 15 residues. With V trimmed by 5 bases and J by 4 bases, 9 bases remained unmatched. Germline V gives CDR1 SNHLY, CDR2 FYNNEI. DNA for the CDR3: TGTGCCAGCAGTCCCCTGACAGGGACGGCAGATACGCAGTATTTT. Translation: CASSPLTGTADTQYF. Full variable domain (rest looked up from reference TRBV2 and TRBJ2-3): EPEVTQTPSHQVTQMGQEVILRCVPISNHLYFYWYRQILGQKVEFLVSFYNNEISEKSEIFDDQFSVERPDGSNFTLKIRSTKLEDSAMYFCASSPLTGTADTQYFGPGTRLTVL.

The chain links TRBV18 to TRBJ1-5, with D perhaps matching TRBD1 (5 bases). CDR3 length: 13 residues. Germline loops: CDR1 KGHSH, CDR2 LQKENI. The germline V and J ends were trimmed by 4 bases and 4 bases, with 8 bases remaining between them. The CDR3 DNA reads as TGTGCCAGCTCACTCGACAGTAATCAGCCCCAGCATTTT. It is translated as CASSLDSNQPQHF. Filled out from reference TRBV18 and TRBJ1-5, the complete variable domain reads NAGVMQNPRHLVRRRGQEARLRCSPMKGHSHVYWYRQLPEEGLKFMVYLQKENIIDESGMPKERFSAEFPKEGPSILRIQQVVRGDSAAYFCASSLDSNQPQHFGDGTRLSIL.

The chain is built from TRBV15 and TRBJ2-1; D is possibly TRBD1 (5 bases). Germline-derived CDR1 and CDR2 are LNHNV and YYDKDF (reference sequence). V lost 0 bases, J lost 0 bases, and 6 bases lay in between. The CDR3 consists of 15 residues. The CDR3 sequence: CATSREGVSYNEQFF. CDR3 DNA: TGTGCCACCAGCAGAGAAGGGGTCTCCTACAATGAGCAGTTCTTC.

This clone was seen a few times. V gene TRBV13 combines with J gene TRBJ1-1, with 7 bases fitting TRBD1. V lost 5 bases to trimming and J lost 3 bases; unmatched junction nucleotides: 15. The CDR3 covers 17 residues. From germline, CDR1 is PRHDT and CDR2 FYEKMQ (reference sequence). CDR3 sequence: CASSPGQMGWSDTEAFF. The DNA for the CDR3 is TGTGCCAGCAGCCCGGGACAGATGGGCTGGTCGGACACTGAAGCTTTCTTT.

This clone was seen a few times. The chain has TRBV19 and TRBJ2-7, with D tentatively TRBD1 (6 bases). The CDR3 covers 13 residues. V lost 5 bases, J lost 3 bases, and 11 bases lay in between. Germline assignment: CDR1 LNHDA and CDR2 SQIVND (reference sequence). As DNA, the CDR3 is TGTGCCAGTAGTGTGGGGGCGAACTACGAGCAGTACTTC. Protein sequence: CASSVGANYEQYF.